These 30 T cell receptor beta chains originate from one sample sequenced in a study of Ad26.COV2.S vaccination and SARS-CoV-2 variants. Treatment: some 20 received Ad26.COV2.S at low or high dose, single or two shots; a few received placebo; per-sample allocation not given. Sampling was done on day 63 after the first vaccine or placebo injection. Using immunoSEQ multiplex PCR, the repertoire was profiled, and TCRdb retains in-frame clones only, with some absent. The sample holds about 460,000 clones, about 89% seen once. Material: peripheral blood, obtained in a trial of Ad26.COV2.S vaccine versus placebo. The receptors were sampled from a person aged 18-65 years who received the Ad26.COV2.S COVID-19 vaccine or a placebo.

The rearrangement links TRBV7-3 to TRBJ2-5; D might be TRBD1 or TRBD2, each matching 5 bases. The V gene lost 0 bases and the J gene lost 4 bases, with 6 bases spanning the gap. From germline, CDR1 is SGHTA and CDR2 FQGTGA. This CDR3 has 13 residues. CDR3 bases: TGTGCCAGCAGCTTAACGAGGGGAGAGACCCAGTACTTC. This encodes CASSLTRGETQYF. Full variable domain (missing parts from reference TRBV7-3 and TRBJ2-5): GAGVSQTPSNKVTEKGKYVELRCDPISGHTALYWYRQSLGQGPEFLIYFQGTGAADDSGLPNDRFFAVRPEGSVSTLKIQRTERGDSAVYLCASSLTRGETQYFGPGTRLLVL.

The chain links TRBV19 to TRBJ2-2; 7 positions match TRBD1. This CDR3 region has 15 residues. Per germline, CDR1 LNHDA and CDR2 SQIVND (reference sequence). The junction had 9 bases not matched to a gene; V was cut back by 6 bases and J by 5 bases. The CDR3 nucleotides read TGTGCCAGTAGGATCTCGACAGGGTCTACCGGGGAGCTGTTTTTT. It specifies CASRISTGSTGELFF.

The chain is built from TRBV19 and TRBJ2-5, with 10 bases identical to TRBD2. This CDR3 has 15 residues. CDR1 LNHDA and CDR2 SQIVND come from the germline V gene (reference sequence). V shed 1 base and J 6 bases; nucleotides not matched to a gene: 5. The CDR3 nucleotides read TGTGCCAGTAGTATAGTCACTAGCGGGGTGCAGACCCAGTACTTC. It encodes CASSIVTSGVQTQYF.

The chain joins TRBV18 to TRBJ1-4; no firm D call. The CDR3 has 15 residues. Germline V gene data show CDR1 as KGHSH and CDR2 as LQKENI. Trimming removed 5 bases from V and 0 bases from J, with 10 bases in between. The CDR3 DNA reads as TGTGCCAGCTCATTAACAGCAGCAACTAATGAAAAACTGTTTTTT. Its translation is CASSLTAATNEKLFF.

The chain links TRBV5-4 to TRBJ1-1; D uncertain. Germline V gene lookup returns CDR1 SGHNT and CDR2 YYREEE (reference sequence). Deletions cut 4 bases from V and 2 bases from J, with 15 bases between. The CDR3 is made up of 15 amino acids. The CDR3 DNA sequence: TGTGCCAGCAGCCCAAGGACGGAAATCAACACTGAAGCTTTCTTT. This gives the protein CASSPRTEINTEAFF.

V and J are TRBV3-1 (or the pseudogene TRBV3-2) and TRBJ2-7; D not certain. Germline V gene lookup returns CDR1 LGHDT and CDR2 YNNKEL (reference sequence). The germline V and J ends were trimmed by 1 base and 2 bases, with 18 bases remaining between them. The CDR3 sequence is 17 residues long. The CDR3 sequence: CASSQAMGYLGAYEQYF. CDR3 bases: TGTGCCAGCAGCCAAGCGATGGGATACTTAGGAGCCTACGAGCAGTACTTC.

The gene calls are TRBV11-2 and TRBJ2-1; 12 bases fit TRBD2. The trim removed 4 bases at V and 8 bases at J, leaving 9 bases unmatched. The CDR3 contains 16 residues. Germline V gene sequence: CDR1 SGHAT, CDR2 FQNNGV. DNA of the CDR3: TGTGCCAGCAGCTCCCCGCTAGCGGGAGGGGGAGATGAGCAGTTCTTC. Translation: CASSSPLAGGGDEQFF. The whole variable domain, remainder taken from reference TRBV11-2 and TRBJ2-1, is EAGVAQSPRYKIIEKRQSVAFWCNPISGHATLYWYQQILGQGPKLLIQFQNNGVVDDSQLPKDRFSAERLKGVDSTLKIQPAKLEDSAVYLCASSSPLAGGGDEQFFGPGTRLTVL.

This chain connects TRBV28 to TRBJ2-5; 13 bases map to TRBD2. V trimming: 5 bases; J trimming: 0 bases; junction bases outside the gene matches: 6. Germline CDR1 is MDHEN and CDR2 is SYDVKM. The CDR3 length is 17 residues. This CDR3 is CASSRGTSGKYQETQYF. The CDR3 bases are TGTGCCAGCAGTAGGGGGACTAGCGGGAAGTACCAAGAGACCCAGTACTTC.

The rearrangement links TRBV2 to TRBJ2-7; TRBD1 might be the D (5 bases). The length of the CDR3 is 12 residues. The germline V gene has CDR1 SNHLY and CDR2 FYNNEI. Deletions cut 7 bases from V and 2 bases from J, with 9 bases between. DNA for the CDR3: TGTGCCAGCAAGCACAGGACCTACGAGCAGTACTTC. The encoded protein is CASKHRTYEQYF.

This chain connects TRBV19 to TRBJ2-7, with 10 positions matching TRBD1. The CDR3 is made up of 16 amino acids. The germline V gene encodes CDR1 LNHDA and CDR2 SQIVND (reference sequence). With 2 bases clipped from V and 3 bases from J, the junction kept 7 bases outside the gene matches. CDR3 coding DNA: TGTGCCAGTAGTATATTGGGACAGGGGAATGGCTACGAGCAGTACTTC. Translating gives CASSILGQGNGYEQYF.

The chain employs TRBV28 and TRBJ2-7; weak D call: TRBD1 (5 bases). From germline, CDR1 is MDHEN and CDR2 SYDVKM. CDR3 length: 17 amino acids. V was pared by 4 bases and J by 1 base, with 20 bases between. The CDR3 nucleotides read TGTGCCAGCAGTTACCGGGCAGGGATGGAACGGTCCTACGAGCAGTACTTC. This encodes CASSYRAGMERSYEQYF.

The chain is built from TRBV4-3 and TRBJ2-3; D perhaps matches TRBD2 (7 bases). This CDR3 has 14 amino acids. The germline V gene has CDR1 LGHNA and CDR2 YSLEER. Trimming pared 2 bases from V and 7 bases from J, leaving 13 bases between. In DNA form, the CDR3 reads TGCGCCAGCAGCCAACCGGGGGGCGGGTATACGCAGTATTTT. This gives the protein CASSQPGGGYTQYF.

The J gene is TRBJ2-7, the V gene TRBV28, with TRBD1 matching 9 bases. The trim removed 6 bases at V and 3 bases at J, leaving 9 bases unmatched. The CDR3 has 15 amino acids. Germline loops: CDR1 MDHEN, CDR2 SYDVKM. The CDR3 loop is CASSSAGTGRYEQYF. The CDR3 DNA reads as TGTGCCAGCAGCTCCGCCGGGACAGGGCGCTACGAGCAGTACTTC.

The V call is TRBV5-6, the J call TRBJ1-1, with D possibly being TRBD1 (5 bases). V shed 4 bases and J shed 5 bases, with 12 bases lying between them. Germline CDR1 is SGHDT and CDR2 is YYEEEE. The CDR3 covers 13 residues. CDR3: CASSVPGGTEAFF. The CDR3 DNA is TGTGCCAGCAGCGTGCCGGGGGGAACTGAAGCTTTCTTT.

The V gene is TRBV14, the J gene TRBJ1-1; tentative D call: TRBD1 (5 bases). The CDR3 is 15 residues long. The V end was cut by 0 bases, the J end by 2 bases, with 10 bases between. Germline CDR1 reads SGHDN; CDR2 reads FVKESK. The DNA for the CDR3 is TGTGCCAGCAGCCAAGAGGGAAGGGGAAACACTGAAGCTTTCTTT. Its translation: CASSQEGRGNTEAFF.

This clone is a singleton in its sample. The V and J genes are TRBV5-1 and TRBJ2-2; TRBD1 matches 7 bases. Trimming at V came to 4 bases and at J to 3 bases, leaving 9 bases not matched to a gene. This CDR3 comprises 16 residues. From germline, CDR1 is SGHRS and CDR2 YFSETQ. CDR3 in amino acids: CASSTSGQRYTGELFF. In DNA form, the CDR3 reads TGCGCCAGCAGCACGTCGGGACAGCGATACACCGGGGAGCTGTTTTTT.

The chain couples TRBV3-1 (or the pseudogene TRBV3-2) to TRBJ1-1; the D gene is possibly TRBD1 (6 bases). The V gene lost 5 bases and the J gene lost 1 base, with 11 bases spanning the gap. The CDR3 length is 14 residues. CDR1 and CDR2 from the germline V gene are LGHDT and YNNKEL (reference sequence). In DNA form, the CDR3 reads TGTGCCAGCAGCGGATACAGGGAGAACACTGAAGCTTTCTTT. Its protein product is CASSGYRENTEAFF.

The CDR3 bases are TGTGCCTGGAGTGACTTGACTTCACCCCTCCACTTT. This sequence encodes CAWSDLTSPLHF. The rearrangement uses TRBV30 and TRBJ1-6; D is unresolved. This CDR3 contains 12 residues. V lost 1 base to trimming and J lost 9 bases, with 7 bases between them. The germline V gene has CDR1 GTSNPN and CDR2 SVGIG (reference sequence). The variable domain in full, completed from reference TRBV30 and TRBJ1-6, reads SQTIHQWPATLVQPVGSPLSLECTVEGTSNPNLYWYRQAAGRGLQLLFYSVGIGQISSEVPQNLSASRPQDRQFILSSKKLLLSDSGFYLCAWSDLTSPLHFGNGTRLTVT.

J is TRBJ1-4 and V is TRBV11-2, with a weak D call TRBD1 (6 bases). V lost 2 bases and J lost 3, with 10 bases in between. Germline V CDR1 and CDR2: SGHAT, FQNNGV. This CDR3 contains 15 residues. The CDR3 nucleotides are TGTGCCAGCAGCTTAAGGGGGGTGGCTAATGAAAAACTGTTTTTT. It yields the protein CASSLRGVANEKLFF.

This sequence joins TRBV5-4 and TRBJ2-5, with TRBD1 identical over 10 bases. J gave up 5 bases and V 7 bases, and 8 bases lay outside the gene matches. The CDR3 covers 14 residues. Per the germline V gene, CDR1 is SGHNT and CDR2 is YYREEE (reference sequence). In DNA, the CDR3 is TGTGCCAGCGCCCCCGGGACAGGGGCGGAGACCCAGTACTTC. It codes for CASAPGTGAETQYF.

This clone was observed once. This chain connects TRBV29-1 to TRBJ2-7; no clear D. V was trimmed by 4 bases and J by 0 bases, leaving 4 bases between them. The length of the CDR3 is 11 residues. The germline V gene encodes CDR1 SQVTM and CDR2 ANQGSEA. The CDR3 sequence: CSVVDSYEQYF. CDR3 nucleotides: TGCAGCGTTGTCGACTCCTACGAGCAGTACTTC.

V usage is TRBV2 and J usage is TRBJ2-2; 9 bases are a match to TRBD1. Germline CDR1 and CDR2: SNHLY and FYNNEI. The ends lost 4 bases at V and 4 bases at J; junction bases unmatched: 7. This CDR3 is 16 amino acids long. CDR3: CASSVWDRDPTGELFF. The DNA of the CDR3 is TGTGCCAGCAGTGTCTGGGACAGGGACCCCACCGGGGAGCTGTTTTTT.

The rearrangement uses TRBV28 and TRBJ2-7; maybe TRBD2 (6 bases). Germline assignment: CDR1 MDHEN and CDR2 SYDVKM. V was clipped by 8 bases and J by 2 bases, with 13 bases between them. The CDR3 sequence is 13 residues long. The CDR3 sequence: CASHSGPPYEQYF. The CDR3 DNA is TGTGCCAGCCACAGCGGGCCTCCCTACGAGCAGTACTTC.

The chain links TRBV7-8 to TRBJ1-2; 7 nucleotides match TRBD1. V lost 5 bases, J lost 6 bases, and 9 bases stayed unmatched. Germline V CDR1 and CDR2: SGHVS, FQNEAQ. CDR3 length: 14 residues. This CDR3 reads CASSLDREQDGYTF. The CDR3 coding sequence is TGTGCCAGCAGCCTTGACAGGGAACAGGATGGCTACACCTTC.

V usage is TRBV5-1 and J usage is TRBJ1-4; D is uncertain. Germline CDR1 SGHRS, CDR2 YFSETQ. CDR3 length: 15 residues. The V and J ends lost 4 bases and 5 bases respectively, with 15 bases between them. The CDR3 nucleotides are TGCGCCAGCAGCGAAGACGGTTTGGGGAATGAAAAACTGTTTTTT. Residues: CASSEDGLGNEKLFF.

This chain links TRBV6-5 with TRBJ2-5, with 7 bases aligning to TRBD1. J lost 5 bases, V lost 7 bases, and 4 bases had no gene match. This CDR3 region has 12 residues. The germline gives CDR1 MNHEY, CDR2 SVGAGI. The DNA for the CDR3 is TGTGCCAGCAAACGACAGGGTGAGACCCAGTACTTC. Its protein product is CASKRQGETQYF.

The chain employs TRBV4-3 and TRBJ1-2; the D is unclear. The CDR3 has 14 residues. The V gene lost 0 bases and the J gene lost 4 bases, with 9 bases spanning the gap. The V gene's germline CDR1 is LGHNA and CDR2 YSLEER. The CDR3 bases are TGCGCCAGCAGCCAAGAGACGGTCTCCTATGGCTACACCTTC. It specifies CASSQETVSYGYTF.

The chain is built from TRBV4-2 and TRBJ2-2; a weak D match, TRBD2 (5 bases). Trimming took 0 bases from V and 1 from J, leaving 12 bases between them. Germline V lookup: CDR1 LGHNA, CDR2 YNFKEQ. The CDR3 contains 17 residues. The CDR3: CASSQDLARVNTGELFF. Written as DNA, the CDR3 is TGTGCCAGCAGCCAAGATCTAGCCCGGGTGAACACCGGGGAGCTGTTTTTT.

V gene TRBV10-3 combines with J gene TRBJ2-7; unclear D gene. This CDR3 is 17 amino acids long. Germline CDR1 is ENHRY and CDR2 is SYGVKD. The V and J ends lost 2 bases and 0 bases respectively, with 17 bases between them. The CDR3 protein is CAISEPDGPKSSYEQYF. For the CDR3, the DNA is TGTGCCATCAGTGAGCCAGATGGTCCCAAAAGCTCCTACGAGCAGTACTTC.

This chain links TRBV7-6 with TRBJ2-1, with 12 nucleotides matching TRBD2. There are 19 residues in the CDR3. The junction had 13 bases not matched to a gene; V was cut back by 3 bases and J by 4 bases. Germline V gene sequence: CDR1 SGHVS, CDR2 FNYEAQ. For the CDR3, the DNA is TGTGCCAGCAGCTTCTCCGAGACTAGCGGGAGTGCAGATTACAATGAGCAGTTCTTC. The encoded protein is CASSFSETSGSADYNEQFF.